This passage covers 3 T cell receptor beta chains from one sample sequenced in a study of shared clonotypes between healthy human individuals. The protocol was immunoSEQ multiplex PCR, while the TCRdb copy is restricted to in-frame clones and leaves out a portion. The data contain approximately 100,000 clones, about 70% of them singletons. Sequenced input: memory CD8+ T cells sorted from blood. Subset reported: CD45RO+ cells pooled with CCR7-negative TemRA cells. Receptors originate from a woman aged 25-40 years in good health.

The rearrangement joins TRBV16 to TRBJ2-4; TRBD1 might be the D (6 bases). The CDR3 runs 17 residues. Germline CDR1 is KGHSY and CDR2 is FQNENV. V was pared by 4 bases and J by 3 bases, with 19 bases between. Here the CDR3 DNA reads TGTGCCAGCAGCCGACCGCATGGGAACAGGGTCAAAAACATTCAGTACTTC. It is translated as CASSRPHGNRVKNIQYF.

This clone was seen just once. The chain carries TRBV27 and TRBJ2-7; 7 bases line up with TRBD1. The CDR3 length is 15 residues. CDR1 and CDR2 from the germline V gene are MNHEY and SMNVEV (reference sequence). The trim removed 3 bases at V and 4 bases at J, leaving 9 bases unmatched. This CDR3 is CASSFGTGDQYEQYF. Here the CDR3 DNA reads TGTGCCAGCAGTTTCGGAACAGGGGATCAATACGAGCAGTACTTC.

The chain carries TRBV6-6 and TRBJ1-5, with D hard to call. The CDR3 has 14 amino acids. V lost 6 bases to trimming and J lost 6 bases, with 15 bases between them. Looked up from germline, CDR1 is MNHNY and CDR2 is SVGAGI (reference sequence). The CDR3 sequence is CASSLLRVGQPQHF. CDR3 nucleotide sequence: TGTGCCAGCAGCCTCCTAAGGGTGGGTCAGCCCCAGCATTTT.